One and the same sample provided the 10 T cell receptor beta chains below, sequenced in a study of shared clonotypes between healthy human individuals. TCRdb's table, derived via immunoSEQ multiplex PCR, lists solely in-frame clones and lacks some. The sample holds roughly 2,000,000 clones, roughly 94% seen once. In the naive CD8 group, cells lacked CD45RO and were positively selected for CCR7, so terminally differentiated effector memory CD45RA+ cells were left out. The sample was naive CD8+ T cells sorted from blood. Receptors were obtained from a man in his late teens or twenties in good health.

Regarding this clone: The same CDR3 also results from other DNA sequences found in this sample. This sequence joins TRBV30 and TRBJ1-2; 8 positions agree with TRBD1. Looked up from germline, CDR1 is GTSNPN and CDR2 is SVGIG (reference sequence). The CDR3 sequence is 12 residues long. Unmatched junction bases numbered 3, after V lost 3 bases and J lost 6 bases. Written as DNA, the CDR3 is TGTGCCTGGAGCGCAGGGGGCGATGGCTACACCTTC. Amino acid sequence: CAWSAGGDGYTF.

The chain carries TRBV6-5 and TRBJ2-2; 7 positions agree with TRBD2. The CDR3 consists of 16 residues. Germline V gene data show CDR1 as MNHEY and CDR2 as SVGAGI. The junction had 7 bases not matched to a gene; V was cut back by 0 bases and J by 6 bases. CDR3 sequence reads: CASSYSAGEWAGELFF. The DNA of the CDR3 is TGTGCCAGCAGTTACTCGGCGGGAGAGTGGGCCGGGGAGCTGTTTTTT.

The J gene is TRBJ1-4, the V gene TRBV27, with a tentative D call TRBD1 (5 bases). CDR3 size: 16 residues. V lost 5 bases, J lost 5 bases, and 18 bases lay in between. Germline CDR1 reads MNHEY; CDR2 reads SMNVEV (reference sequence). The CDR3 spells CASSLGTGPTNEKLFF. CDR3 DNA: TGTGCCAGCAGTCTCGGCACGGGACCGACAAATGAAAAACTGTTTTTT.

The V call is TRBV2, the J call TRBJ2-7, with TRBD1 identical over 7 bases. This CDR3 has 15 amino acids. The trim removed 2 bases at V and 0 bases at J, leaving 4 bases unmatched. Germline V gene sequence: CDR1 SNHLY, CDR2 FYNNEI. The CDR3 DNA follows: TGTGCCAGCAGTGAATGGGACAGTCACTCCTACGAGCAGTACTTC. Protein sequence: CASSEWDSHSYEQYF. Supplemented by reference TRBV2 and TRBJ2-7, the full variable domain reads EPEVTQTPSHQVTQMGQEVILRCVPISNHLYFYWYRQILGQKVEFLVSFYNNEISEKSEIFDDQFSVERPDGSNFTLKIRSTKLEDSAMYFCASSEWDSHSYEQYFGPGTRLTVT.

This chain links TRBV10-3 with TRBJ2-1, with D possibly matching TRBD2 (6 bases). In germline, CDR1 is ENHRY, CDR2 SYGVKD. V was pared by 2 bases and J by 6 bases, with 11 bases between. The CDR3 loop spans 14 amino acids. The CDR3 nucleotides read TGTGCCATCAGTGAGGGACTGGGGGGCAATGAGCAGTTCTTC. This encodes CAISEGLGGNEQFF.

This clone was seen a single time. V usage is TRBV29-1 and J usage is TRBJ2-3; 9 nucleotides agree with TRBD1. The J segment lost 0 bases and the V segment lost 2 bases, leaving 3 bases of the junction unmatched. In germline, CDR1 is SQVTM, CDR2 ANQGSEA. The CDR3 consists of 15 residues. DNA for the CDR3: TGCAGCGTTGAACTACAGGGGGCAAGCACAGATACGCAGTATTTT. Amino acids: CSVELQGASTDTQYF.

This clone was observed a few times. This sequence joins TRBV4-1 and TRBJ2-1; 11 nucleotides match TRBD2. Germline CDR1 MGHRA, CDR2 YSYEKL. After removal of 4 bases from V and 4 bases from J, the junction contained 6 bases not matched to a gene. This CDR3 has 16 amino acids. The CDR3 region is CASSPVAGGLYNEQFF. In DNA form, the CDR3 reads TGCGCCAGCAGCCCAGTAGCGGGGGGGCTTTACAATGAGCAGTTCTTC.

The rearrangement uses TRBV10-1 and TRBJ2-7; D ambiguous. The germline gives CDR1 WNHNN, CDR2 SYGVQD (reference sequence). CDR3 size: 13 residues. V was shortened by 3 bases and J by 1 base, with 7 bases between the two germline ends. CDR3 region: CASSDGDSYEQYF. The DNA of the CDR3 is TGCGCCAGCAGTGACGGAGATTCCTACGAGCAGTACTTC.

V and J are TRBV7-6 and TRBJ1-1; no reliable D call. CDR1 and CDR2 (germline): SGHVS, FNYEAQ. Trimming shortened V by 1 base and J by 0 bases, and 9 bases separated the two germline ends. The CDR3 spans 15 residues. For the CDR3, the DNA is TGTGCCAGCAGCTTAGAGGTCGACATGAACACTGAAGCTTTCTTT. Its translation is CASSLEVDMNTEAFF.

The chain combines TRBV7-9 with TRBJ2-5; no firm D call. Trimming stripped 5 bases from V and 4 bases from J, with 17 bases between. This CDR3 spans 15 amino acids. Per germline, CDR1 SEHNR and CDR2 FQNEAQ (reference sequence). The CDR3 loop reads CASSPRSGWGETQYF. The CDR3 region has the DNA TGTGCCAGCAGCCCGCGGTCAGGTTGGGGAGAGACCCAGTACTTC. Together with reference TRBV7-9 and TRBJ2-5, the CDR3 gives the full variable domain: DTGVSQNPRHKITKRGQNVTFRCDPISEHNRLYWYRQTLGQGPEFLTYFQNEAQLEKSRLLSDRFSAERPKGSFSTLEIQRTEQGDSAMYLCASSPRSGWGETQYFGPGTRLLVL.